This TCR beta chain was identified in a study of Graves' ophthalmopathy and Graves' hyperthyroidism. Germline CDR1 and CDR2: SQVTM and ANQGSEA. The CDR3 consists of 14 residues. The J segment lost 2 bases and the V segment lost 5 bases, leaving 8 bases of the junction unmatched. As for this clonotype: A much larger clonotype is one base distant, so this may be a read error.

As the template, RNA transcripts were used to amplify TCR beta CDR3 regions. HTBI primers primed a first-round RT-PCR, and a second-round multiplex PCR followed. MiXCR, applied by TCRdb to the multiplex PCR reads, yields one record per CDR3 protein. The repertoire holds more than 1,000,000 distinct CDR3 sequences, 35% to 40% seen once, with roughly 11% in the top ten. The rearrangement links TRBV29-1 to TRBJ2-7; 8 bases match TRBD2. The clonotype comes from an adult man with Graves' hyperthyroidism. Material: peripheral blood or thyroid tissue (not recorded which). For the CDR3, the DNA is TGCAGCGTTAAAGCAGCGGGAGCGGCCTACGAGCAGTACTTC. Residues: CSVKAAGAAYEQYF.